What follows is one T cell receptor (beta chain) and its context. Its target is unknown. Trimming pared 0 bases from V and 0 bases from J, leaving 9 bases between. Germline CDR1 is MNHEY and CDR2 is SMNVEV (reference sequence). This CDR3 spans 16 amino acids. This specimen comes from a study of shared clonotypes between healthy human individuals. General study findings and limits: Compared with memory subsets, naive subsets generally had larger estimated richness.

Positive CCR7 selection of CD45RO-negative cells yielded the naive CD8 cells, and terminally differentiated effector memory CD45RA+ cells were excluded. Using immunoSEQ multiplex PCR, the repertoire was profiled, and TCRdb retains in-frame clones only, with some absent. Among 650,000 to 800,000 clones listed, about 92% were seen once. Sequenced: naive CD8+ T cells sorted from blood. The source is a man aged 30-40 years in good health. The J gene is TRBJ1-5, the V gene TRBV27; a weak D match, TRBD1 (5 bases). The CDR3 sequence is CASSLSADSSNQPQHF. The DNA for the CDR3 is TGTGCCAGCAGTTTATCGGCCGACAGTAGCAATCAGCCCCAGCATTTT.